Listed here are 9 T cell receptor beta chains from one sample, sequenced in a study of blood T cell repertoires in COVID-19. Assay: immunoSEQ multiplex PCR; the TCRdb copy retains only in-frame clones and omits some. The repertoire has 470,000 or so clones, around 89% of them found once; the top ten carry about 4.5%. The sequencing sample was made of peripheral blood. The receptors derive from a woman younger than 45 with acute or convalescent COVID-19.

This clone occurred once. This chain joins TRBV30 and TRBJ2-2; D unresolved. V lost 5 bases and J lost 5, with 6 bases in between. CDR3 length: 11 amino acids. From germline, CDR1 is GTSNPN and CDR2 SVGIG (reference sequence). The CDR3 region has the DNA TGTGCCTGGGGACGGACCGGGGAGCTGTTTTTT. Protein: CAWGRTGELFF.

The V gene is TRBV18, the J gene TRBJ2-3; D perhaps matches TRBD2 (5 bases). Germline lookup yields CDR1 KGHSH and CDR2 LQKENI. Trimming removed 4 bases at V and 4 bases at J, with 12 bases between. The CDR3 covers 14 residues. CDR3 protein: CASSLLSDPDTQYF. CDR3 DNA sequence: TGTGCCAGCTCACTTCTTAGCGATCCAGATACGCAGTATTTT. The full variable domain, with the rest looked up from reference TRBV18 and TRBJ2-3, is NAGVMQNPRHLVRRRGQEARLRCSPMKGHSHVYWYRQLPEEGLKFMVYLQKENIIDESGMPKERFSAEFPKEGPSILRIQQVVRGDSAAYFCASSLLSDPDTQYFGPGTRLTVL.

The CDR3 region is CSVEGFRVEQFTGTDTQYF. Here the CDR3 DNA reads TGCAGCGTTGAAGGTTTCAGGGTCGAACAATTCACCGGCACAGATACGCAGTATTTT. This chain uses TRBV29-1 with TRBJ2-3, with D possibly TRBD1 on 5 matching bases. This CDR3 contains 19 residues. The V gene's germline CDR1 is SQVTM and CDR2 ANQGSEA. Trimming took 1 base from V and 1 from J, leaving 24 bases between them.

This chain joins TRBV18 and TRBJ1-1, with D possibly being TRBD1 (6 bases). The germline V gene has CDR1 KGHSH and CDR2 LQKENI. V lost 0 bases, J lost 1 base, and 6 bases lay in between. The CDR3 runs 14 residues. The CDR3 loop reads CASSPPGQNTEAFF. The CDR3 DNA is TGTGCCAGCTCACCACCGGGACAGAACACTGAAGCTTTCTTT. Looking up the rest from reference TRBV18 and TRBJ1-1 gives the full variable domain: NAGVMQNPRHLVRRRGQEARLRCSPMKGHSHVYWYRQLPEEGLKFMVYLQKENIIDESGMPKERFSAEFPKEGPSILRIQQVVRGDSAAYFCASSPPGQNTEAFFGQGTRLTVV.

This clone came up a few times. The chain couples TRBV7-2 to TRBJ2-1; D perhaps matches TRBD1 (5 bases). V was trimmed by 2 bases and J by 8 bases, leaving 16 bases between them. The CDR3 covers 15 residues. The germline CDR1 and CDR2 sequences are SGHTA and FQGNSA. In DNA, the CDR3 is TGTGCCAGCAGCTTATTGGGCAGGGATTTGTATGAGCAGTTCTTC. Amino acids: CASSLLGRDLYEQFF.

The chain has TRBV28 and TRBJ1-2; D perhaps matches TRBD1 (5 bases). The V and J ends lost 6 bases and 8 bases respectively, with 19 bases between them. Looked up from germline, CDR1 is MDHEN and CDR2 is SYDVKM. The CDR3 has 14 amino acids. Written as DNA, the CDR3 is TGTGCCAGCAGGATTGGCGGGGCGTACAGGGGCTACACCTTC. The encoded protein is CASRIGGAYRGYTF.

The chain links TRBV9 to TRBJ1-2; no reliable D call. The germline V gene has CDR1 SGDLS and CDR2 YYNGEE. Between the trimmed V and J ends, which lost 0 bases and 4 bases, there was a span of 22 bases. This CDR3 is built from 18 residues. The DNA of the CDR3 is TGTGCCAGCAGCGTAGGTTTTACTAGCTCTGAACGAGGCTATGGCTACACCTTC. Residues: CASSVGFTSSERGYGYTF.

The chain employs TRBV5-6 and TRBJ1-1, with TRBD1 matching over 11 bases. There are 16 residues in the CDR3. Germline CDR1 and CDR2: SGHDT and YYEEEE. With V trimmed by 1 base and J by 6 bases, 8 bases remained unmatched. CDR3 coding DNA: TGTGCCAGCAGCTTGTCGGACAGGGGGCTCCTTTCTGAAGCTTTCTTT. This codes for CASSLSDRGLLSEAFF.

This chain connects TRBV7-6 to TRBJ2-7; D may be TRBD2 (6 bases). V lost 1 base and J 0 bases, leaving 16 bases between the germline ends. Germline loops: CDR1 SGHVS, CDR2 FNYEAQ. The CDR3 contains 17 residues. CDR3 in amino acids: CASSLVSGGASSYEQYF. DNA for the CDR3: TGTGCCAGCAGCTTAGTATCCGGCGGGGCCAGCTCCTACGAGCAGTACTTC.